Below, 30 T cell receptor beta chains from the same sample are listed, as sequenced in a study of T cell changes during pregnancy in multiple sclerosis (dated by TCRdb to the late 2010s). Library preparation used the immunoSEQ multiplex PCR assay. Sourced from immuneACCESS, this table was stored by TCRdb with only in-frame sequences that have V and J called. A share of the clones is absent; for the studies checked, an unresolved V gene accounts for under half, and the remainder has no known explanation. The sample yields about 53,000 clones; about nine tenths were counted once. Together, the top ten hold less than 0.5% of the sample. The sequences come from CD4+ T cells from peripheral blood mononuclear cells, collected in the third trimester of pregnancy. The receptors were gathered from a female donor with multiple sclerosis, enrolled in a pregnancy study.

The count of this clone is one. DNA for the CDR3: TGCGCCAGCAGCCCCCCCCAGGGGACGTTTGATGAGCAGTTCTTC. Translated, it gives CASSPPQGTFDEQFF. The chain employs TRBV5-1 and TRBJ2-1; weak D call: TRBD1 (6 bases). V lost 4 bases to trimming and J lost 8 bases, with 19 bases between them. Germline assignment: CDR1 SGHRS and CDR2 YFSETQ. The length of the CDR3 is 15 residues.

The J gene is TRBJ1-5, the V gene TRBV5-6; no clear D. Germline values: CDR1 SGHDT, CDR2 YYEEEE. V lost 4 bases to trimming and J lost 6 bases, with 17 bases between them. The CDR3 extends over 15 amino acids. CDR3 nucleotides: TGTGCCAGCAGCCTGGGAGGGTTCGAGGGTCAGCCCCAGCATTTT. Translated, it gives CASSLGGFEGQPQHF. The full variable domain, with the rest looked up from reference TRBV5-6 and TRBJ1-5, is DAGVTQSPTHLIKTRGQQVTLRCSPKSGHDTVSWYQQALGQGPQFIFQYYEEEERQRGNFPDRFSGHQFPNYSSELNVNALLLGDSALYLCASSLGGFEGQPQHFGDGTRLSIL.

The rearrangement links TRBV25-1 to TRBJ2-7; possible D gene TRBD1, 5 bases. The CDR3 totals 12 residues. Germline CDR1 is MGHDK and CDR2 is SYGVNS. V lost 5 bases to trimming and J lost 6 bases, with 11 bases between them. CDR3: CASSLTALEQYF. The CDR3, as DNA: TGTGCCAGCAGTTTGACAGCTCTCGAGCAGTACTTC.

The chain has TRBV19 and TRBJ1-1, with D uncertain. In germline, CDR1 is LNHDA, CDR2 SQIVND (reference sequence). This CDR3 is built from 13 residues. The germline V and J ends were trimmed by 3 bases and 1 base, with 6 bases remaining between them. As DNA, the CDR3 is TGTGCCAGTAGTATTAGCAGGAACACTGAAGCTTTCTTT. This translates into CASSISRNTEAFF.

The rearrangement uses TRBV9 and TRBJ1-4, with 8 positions matching TRBD1. Germline V gene sequence: CDR1 SGDLS, CDR2 YYNGEE. V trimming: 2 bases; J trimming: 8 bases; junction bases outside the gene matches: 5. This CDR3 region has 14 residues. The CDR3 region has the DNA TGTGCCAGCAGCGTGGGACAGGCCCCGGAAAAACTGTTTTTT. This sequence encodes CASSVGQAPEKLFF.

This rearrangement joins TRBV6-5 to TRBJ2-2; tentatively, D is TRBD2 (7 bases). The CDR3 sequence is 16 residues long. V was cut by 4 bases and J by 0 bases, with 12 bases left in between. Germline lookup yields CDR1 MNHEY and CDR2 SVGAGI. The CDR3 nucleotides read TGTGCCAGCAGTTTGCGGGGGCTCCCGAACACCGGGGAGCTGTTTTTT. Protein: CASSLRGLPNTGELFF.

The chain joins TRBV30 to TRBJ2-7, with 8 bases aligning to TRBD1. V lost 1 base, J lost 2 bases, and 7 bases stayed unmatched. CDR1 is GTSNPN, CDR2 SVGIG, per germline (reference sequence). The CDR3 has 15 residues. The CDR3 nucleotides are TGTGCCTGGAGTGCGCCGGGACAGGTTACCTACGAGCAGTACTTC. Translation: CAWSAPGQVTYEQYF. Filled out from reference TRBV30 and TRBJ2-7, the complete variable domain reads SQTIHQWPATLVQPVGSPLSLECTVEGTSNPNLYWYRQAAGRGLQLLFYSVGIGQISSEVPQNLSASRPQDRQFILSSKKLLLSDSGFYLCAWSAPGQVTYEQYFGPGTRLTVT.

This chain joins TRBV19 and TRBJ2-7; tentatively, D is TRBD2 (5 bases). Germline V lookup: CDR1 LNHDA, CDR2 SQIVND (reference sequence). V was pared by 0 bases and J by 7 bases, with 13 bases between. This CDR3 contains 14 residues. The CDR3 nucleotides are TGTGCCAGTAGTATAGATCTGCGAGGGTCGGAGCAGTACTTC. Its translation: CASSIDLRGSEQYF.

The chain combines TRBV5-1 with TRBJ2-4; 12 positions match TRBD2. Germline V gene sequence: CDR1 SGHRS, CDR2 YFSETQ. The CDR3 has 18 residues. The trim removed 0 bases at V and 2 bases at J, leaving 6 bases unmatched. The CDR3 here is CASSLVALAGGTKNIQYF. The CDR3 DNA follows: TGCGCCAGCAGCTTGGTGGCGCTAGCGGGGGGGACCAAAAACATTCAGTACTTC. Together with reference TRBV5-1 and TRBJ2-4, the CDR3 gives the full variable domain: KAGVTQTPRYLIKTRGQQVTLSCSPISGHRSVSWYQQTPGQGLQFLFEYFSETQRNKGNFPGRFSGRQFSNSRSEMNVSTLELGDSALYLCASSLVALAGGTKNIQYFGAGTRLSVL.

V is TRBV4-2 and J is TRBJ2-5, with D perhaps TRBD2 (5 bases). This CDR3 is 13 amino acids long. Trimming removed 2 bases at V and 5 bases at J, with 9 bases between. Germline V CDR1 and CDR2: LGHNA, YNFKEQ. CDR3 nucleotide sequence: TGTGCCAGCAGCCAAAAGCGCGGGGAGACCCAGTACTTC. Translation: CASSQKRGETQYF.

The J gene is TRBJ1-2, the V gene TRBV6-5; 9 bases map to TRBD1. Germline V gives CDR1 MNHEY, CDR2 SVGAGI. CDR3 size: 15 residues. After removal of 5 bases from V and 2 bases from J, the junction contained 6 bases not matched to a gene. Here the CDR3 DNA reads TGTGCCAGCAGTAGGCCGGGGACAGGGAACTATGGCTACACCTTC. As protein: CASSRPGTGNYGYTF.

This clone was picked up a small number of times. The chain employs TRBV18 and TRBJ1-2; D not resolved. Looked up from germline, CDR1 is KGHSH and CDR2 is LQKENI. The CDR3 totals 12 residues. V was trimmed by 4 bases and J by 4 bases, leaving 7 bases between them. The CDR3 reads CASSRGAYGYTF. The CDR3 region has the DNA TGTGCCAGCTCACGGGGAGCCTATGGCTACACCTTC.

The chain joins TRBV6-4 to TRBJ1-1; TRBD1 is a possible D gene (5 bases). The CDR3 covers 13 residues. The germline V and J ends were trimmed by 0 bases and 4 bases, with 6 bases remaining between them. The germline V gene encodes CDR1 MRHNA and CDR2 SNTAGT. The CDR3 spells CASSDSGVTEAFF. The CDR3 DNA follows: TGTGCCAGCAGTGACTCAGGGGTCACTGAAGCTTTCTTT.

The rearrangement uses TRBV5-8 and TRBJ2-1, with D possibly being TRBD2 (6 bases). Trimming took 4 bases from V and 5 from J, leaving 25 bases between them. The germline V gene encodes CDR1 SGHTS and CDR2 YDEGEE. The CDR3 length is 18 residues. The CDR3 loop is CASSGNAGTSGPNNEQFF. The CDR3 region has the DNA TGTGCCAGCAGCGGCAACGCCGGGACTTCGGGCCCGAACAATGAGCAGTTCTTC. The complete variable domain, with remaining parts taken from reference TRBV5-8 and TRBJ2-1, reads EAGVTQSPTHLIKTRGQQATLRCSPISGHTSVYWYQQALGLGLQFLLWYDEGEERNRGNFPPRFSGRQFPNYSSELNVNALELEDSALYLCASSGNAGTSGPNNEQFFGPGTRLTVL.

The V call is TRBV28, the J call TRBJ1-2; unclear D gene. This CDR3 spans 11 amino acids. The germline gives CDR1 MDHEN, CDR2 SYDVKM. The ends were cut back, 8 bases at V and 6 bases at J, with 10 bases in the middle. The DNA for the CDR3 is TGTGCCAGCGGGAGGATCGATGGCTACACCTTC. It specifies CASGRIDGYTF.

This chain joins TRBV5-1 and TRBJ2-1; 7 nucleotides line up with TRBD1. Germline V gene lookup returns CDR1 SGHRS and CDR2 YFSETQ. This CDR3 comprises 15 residues. V trimming: 3 bases; J trimming: 1 base; junction bases outside the gene matches: 4. CDR3 residues: CASSSTGFSYNEQFF. The CDR3 coding sequence is TGCGCCAGCAGCTCGACAGGGTTTTCCTACAATGAGCAGTTCTTC.

This chain joins TRBV19 and TRBJ1-2, with 7 bases aligning to TRBD1. CDR1 and CDR2 (germline): LNHDA, SQIVND (reference sequence). V lost 4 bases, J lost 4 bases, and 6 bases stayed unmatched. The CDR3 is made up of 14 amino acids. The CDR3 nucleotides are TGTGCCAGTAGTACGCGACAGGGTACCTATGGCTACACCTTC. This sequence encodes CASSTRQGTYGYTF. Based on the CDR3 plus reference TRBV19 and TRBJ1-2, the full variable domain is DGGITQSPKYLFRKEGQNVTLSCEQNLNHDAMYWYRQDPGQGLRLIYYSQIVNDFQKGDIAEGYSVSREKKESFPLTVTSAQKNPTAFYLCASSTRQGTYGYTFGSGTRLTVV.

This clone has a handful of counts. The V gene is TRBV27, the J gene TRBJ1-5; D gene unclear. The germline CDR1 and CDR2 sequences are MNHEY and SMNVEV (reference sequence). Trimming took 2 bases from V and 6 from J, leaving 17 bases between them. The CDR3 sequence is 16 residues long. CDR3: CASSLVGVGVSQPQHF. CDR3 sequence (DNA): TGTGCCAGCAGTTTAGTCGGGGTCGGTGTCAGTCAGCCCCAGCATTTT.

This clone is a singleton in its sample. The J gene is TRBJ2-1, the V gene TRBV10-3, with TRBD1 identical over 12 bases. The trim removed 5 bases at V and 6 bases at J, leaving 11 bases unmatched. The CDR3 has 17 amino acids. Germline assignment: CDR1 ENHRY and CDR2 SYGVKD. The CDR3 reads CAISRTPGQGAPNEQFF. The CDR3 nucleotides read TGTGCCATCAGTCGCACTCCGGGACAGGGGGCTCCCAATGAGCAGTTCTTC.

The rearrangement joins TRBV23-1 to TRBJ2-7; TRBD1 agrees at 8 bases. TRBV23-1 falls under the ORF class, with uncertain function. This CDR3 is built from 16 residues. The ends lost 2 bases at V and 2 bases at J; junction bases unmatched: 8. The CDR3 region has the DNA TGCGCCAGCAGTCAACCCGGAGGGACAGGCACCTACGAGCAGTACTTC. It encodes CASSQPGGTGTYEQYF.

The rearrangement uses TRBV5-6 and TRBJ2-7, with D unresolved. Trimming cost V 4 bases and J 3 bases, with 8 bases left between them. CDR3 length: 12 amino acids. Germline CDR1 is SGHDT and CDR2 is YYEEEE. CDR3 nucleotides: TGTGCCAGCAGCCTAGAGAACTACGAGCAGTACTTC. Amino acid sequence: CASSLENYEQYF.

The chain carries TRBV29-1 and TRBJ1-2; D gene uncertain. The CDR3 runs 13 residues. Germline V lookup: CDR1 SQVTM, CDR2 ANQGSEA. V gave up 7 bases and J gave up 4 bases, with 16 bases separating them. The CDR3 loop reads CSARVGSLYGYTF. In DNA form, the CDR3 reads TGCAGCGCTCGGGTGGGGAGTCTCTATGGCTACACCTTC.

The chain has TRBV6-1 and TRBJ2-7, with 11 bases identical to TRBD2. The V and J ends lost 0 bases and 2 bases, in that order; junction bases with no gene match: 3. Germline-derived CDR1 and CDR2 are MNHNS and SASEGT. The CDR3 spans 16 residues. CDR3: CASSEAPSGGTYEQYF. CDR3 DNA sequence: TGTGCCAGCAGTGAAGCCCCTAGCGGGGGGACCTACGAGCAGTACTTC.

V gene TRBV25-1 combines with J gene TRBJ1-2; 8 nucleotides line up with TRBD1. Germline V lookup: CDR1 MGHDK, CDR2 SYGVNS. Germline trimming cut 5 bases from V and 4 bases from J; bases unmatched to any gene: 3. CDR3 length: 13 residues. CDR3 DNA sequence: TGTGCCAGCAGTCCCACAGGGGGCTATGGCTACACCTTC. Translation: CASSPTGGYGYTF.

The rearrangement links TRBV29-1 to TRBJ2-2, with a tentative D call TRBD2 (5 bases). This CDR3 spans 13 amino acids. Per the germline V gene, CDR1 is SQVTM and CDR2 is ANQGSEA. V lost 3 bases and J 4 bases, leaving 9 bases between the germline ends. Here the CDR3 DNA reads TGCAGCGTTGAGACTACCATCACCGGGGAGCTGTTTTTT. Encoded protein: CSVETTITGELFF.

The chain couples TRBV5-5 to TRBJ2-5, with a weak D call TRBD2 (6 bases). This CDR3 spans 13 amino acids. CDR1 SGHKS and CDR2 YYEKEE come from the germline V gene (reference sequence). Trimming pared 4 bases from V and 3 bases from J, leaving 10 bases between. CDR3 sequence (DNA): TGTGCCAGCAGCCTCACGGGGGAAGAGACCCAGTACTTC. This encodes CASSLTGEETQYF.

This chain joins TRBV7-2 and TRBJ2-5; 9 positions agree with TRBD2. The ends lost 1 base at V and 4 bases at J; junction bases unmatched: 7. From germline, CDR1 is SGHTA and CDR2 FQGNSA. The CDR3 sequence is 16 residues long. The CDR3 loop is CASSLDGASGAETQYF. In DNA, the CDR3 is TGTGCCAGCAGCTTAGACGGGGCTAGCGGGGCAGAGACCCAGTACTTC.

This rearrangement joins TRBV19 to TRBJ2-7, with TRBD1 identical over 7 bases. The CDR3 has 13 residues. Trimming cost V 8 bases and J 2 bases; bases outside gene matches: 6. Germline-derived CDR1 and CDR2 are LNHDA and SQIVND (reference sequence). The chain's CDR3 is CASGPGQTYEQYF. The CDR3 DNA reads as TGTGCCAGTGGACCGGGACAGACCTACGAGCAGTACTTC.

The chain carries TRBV11-2 and TRBJ2-3, with TRBD1 as a possible D gene (5 bases). V shed 3 bases and J shed 4 bases, with 11 bases lying between them. The CDR3 consists of 14 residues. Germline values: CDR1 SGHAT, CDR2 FQNNGV. Written as DNA, the CDR3 is TGTGCCAGCAGCTTCGCAGGGTGGGCAGATACGCAGTATTTT. As protein: CASSFAGWADTQYF.

The gene calls are TRBV27 and TRBJ1-2, with D possibly being TRBD1 (5 bases). Germline V gene lookup returns CDR1 MNHEY and CDR2 SMNVEV (reference sequence). This CDR3 has 14 amino acids. V lost 2 bases and J 6 bases, leaving 13 bases between the germline ends. The CDR3 sequence is CASSLRQPLDGYTF. The CDR3 nucleotides are TGTGCCAGCAGTTTAAGACAGCCATTAGATGGCTACACCTTC.